These 15 T cell receptor beta chains share one sample of origin, sequenced in a study of T cells expressing NK-cell markers. TCRdb reprocessed the 5' RACE reads and reports one entry per CDR3 protein, with no DNA. The listing records some 440,000 distinct CDR3 sequences. Sequencing input: blood T cells: a sorted CD56 or NKG2C T cell subset, CD4+ or CD8+ T cells, or bulk PBMC T cells (not recorded which). The receptors stem from a woman between 50 and 59 years old in good health.

The gene calls are TRBV5-1 and TRBJ1-4. The CDR3 has 13 amino acids. Germline V gene lookup returns CDR1 SGHRS and CDR2 YFSETQ. The CDR3 reads CASSLAPERKLFF.

V usage is TRBV2 and J usage is TRBJ2-7. The CDR3 contains 12 residues. Per germline, CDR1 SNHLY and CDR2 FYNNEI. The CDR3 spells CASSATSYEQYF.

This chain joins TRBV15 and TRBJ2-2; there is no DNA to check the TCRdb D call of TRBD2. CDR3 length: 19 residues. Germline CDR1 reads LNHNV; CDR2 reads YYDKDF (reference sequence). The CDR3 loop reads CATSSRLFSGRPNTGELFF.

The rearrangement joins TRBV10-3 to TRBJ1-5; lacking DNA, the TRBD1 call made by TCRdb goes unchecked. Germline V CDR1 and CDR2: ENHRY, SYGVKD. The CDR3 extends over 14 amino acids. CDR3 sequence: CAISEGGKNQPQHF.

V gene TRBV3-1 combines with J gene TRBJ2-4; TCRdb outputs TRBD1, but without DNA this stays unchecked. The germline gives CDR1 LGHDT, CDR2 YNNKEL (reference sequence). The CDR3 contains 16 residues. CDR3 region: CASSPSWDRGKNIQYF. Full variable domain (rest looked up from reference TRBV3-1 and TRBJ2-4): DTAVSQTPKYLVTQMGNDKSIKCEQNLGHDTMYWYKQDSKKFLKIMFSYNNKELIINETVPNRFSPKSPDKAHLNLHINSLELGDSAVYFCASSPSWDRGKNIQYFGAGTRLSVL.

The chain couples TRBV29-1 to TRBJ2-1; absent DNA, TCRdb's TRBD1 call cannot be checked. The CDR3 is made up of 14 amino acids. CDR1 and CDR2 from the germline V gene are SQVTM and ANQGSEA. The CDR3 here is CSVGGGSVYNEQFF.

The chain has TRBV19 and TRBJ2-1; the TRBD1 assignment by TCRdb is unverifiable without DNA. The germline gives CDR1 LNHDA, CDR2 SQIVND (reference sequence). The CDR3 covers 13 residues. CDR3 protein: CASRPGQNNEQFF. Supplemented by reference TRBV19 and TRBJ2-1, the full variable domain reads DGGITQSPKYLFRKEGQNVTLSCEQNLNHDAMYWYRQDPGQGLRLIYYSQIVNDFQKGDIAEGYSVSREKKESFPLTVTSAQKNPTAFYLCASRPGQNNEQFFGPGTRLTVL.

The J gene is TRBJ2-2, the V gene TRBV23-1; as DNA is missing, the TRBD1 call by TCRdb cannot be tested. TRBV23-1 is assigned to the ORF class and has an uncertain function. The CDR3 sequence is 15 residues long. This chain's CDR3 is CASTKWTGNTGELFF.

V and J are TRBV12-3 or TRBV12-4 and TRBJ2-5; TCRdb selects TRBD2, and the lack of DNA leaves this call unchecked. This CDR3 contains 15 residues. CDR3 sequence reads: CASRPSGRGTETQYF.

The chain links TRBV6-2 or TRBV6-3 to TRBJ1-1; the D gene TCRdb calls, TRBD1, cannot be checked with no DNA. The CDR3 extends over 14 amino acids. Germline CDR1 reads MNHEY; CDR2 reads SVGEGT. This CDR3 reads CASSPGTLGTEAFF.

The gene calls are TRBV7-9 and TRBJ2-1; without DNA, the TCRdb call of TRBD2 cannot be checked. CDR3 size: 17 residues. Looked up from germline, CDR1 is SEHNR and CDR2 is FQNEAQ (reference sequence). CDR3 sequence reads: CASSLGVGLAALHEQFF.

V and J are TRBV27 and TRBJ2-5; TCRdb reports TRBD2, a call that lacks DNA to check it against. CDR3 size: 16 residues. Germline V gives CDR1 MNHEY, CDR2 SMNVEV (reference sequence). The CDR3 reads CASSLLSGGVTETQYF.

This chain connects TRBV29-1 to TRBJ2-1; TCRdb selects TRBD1, and the lack of DNA leaves this call unchecked. This CDR3 has 13 residues. Germline CDR1 and CDR2: SQVTM and ANQGSEA. This CDR3 reads CSVGGGRYNEQFF.

The V and J genes are TRBV20-1 and TRBJ2-5; the TCRdb call, TRBD1, lacks DNA for checking. Germline CDR1 and CDR2: DFQATT and SNEGSKA (reference sequence). The CDR3 is 16 amino acids. CDR3 residues: CSARKASAPFQETQYF.

V gene TRBV5-1 combines with J gene TRBJ2-1; TCRdb designates TRBD2, a call that cannot be tested without DNA. CDR1 is SGHRS and CDR2 is YFSETQ in the germline V gene. The CDR3 is 16 amino acids. The CDR3 loop reads CASSGGLASVNNEQFF.